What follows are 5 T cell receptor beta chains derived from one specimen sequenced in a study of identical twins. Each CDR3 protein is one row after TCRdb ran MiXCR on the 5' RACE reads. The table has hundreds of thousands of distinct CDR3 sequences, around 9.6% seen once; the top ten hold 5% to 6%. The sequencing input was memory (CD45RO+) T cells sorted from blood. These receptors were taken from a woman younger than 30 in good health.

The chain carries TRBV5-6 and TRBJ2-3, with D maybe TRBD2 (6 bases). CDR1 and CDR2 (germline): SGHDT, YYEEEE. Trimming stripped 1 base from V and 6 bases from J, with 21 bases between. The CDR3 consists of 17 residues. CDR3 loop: CASSLWVGGGGVDTQYF. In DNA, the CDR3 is TGTGCCAGCAGCTTGTGGGTCGGGGGAGGCGGTGTGGATACGCAGTATTTT.

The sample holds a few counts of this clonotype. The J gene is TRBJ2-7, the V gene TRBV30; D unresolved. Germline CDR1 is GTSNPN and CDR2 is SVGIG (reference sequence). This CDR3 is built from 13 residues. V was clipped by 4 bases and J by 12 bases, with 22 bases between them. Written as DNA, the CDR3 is TGTGCCTGGACCACCGAGCATACAAGGTGGCCGTACTTC. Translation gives CAWTTEHTRWPYF.

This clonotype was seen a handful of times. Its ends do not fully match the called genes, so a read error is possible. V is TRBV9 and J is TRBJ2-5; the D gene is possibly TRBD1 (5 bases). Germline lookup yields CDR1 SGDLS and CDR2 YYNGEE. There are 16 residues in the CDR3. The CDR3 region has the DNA TGTGCCAGCAGCGTAGCTTCCGGACACTACCAGGAGACCCAGTACTTC. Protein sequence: CASSVASGHYQETQYF. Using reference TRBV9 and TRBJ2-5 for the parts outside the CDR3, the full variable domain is DSGVTQTPKHLITATGQRVTLRCSPRSGDLSVYWYQQSLDQGLQFLIQYYNGEERAKGNILERFSAQQFPDLHSELNLSSLELGDSALYFCASSVASGHYQETQYFGPGTRLLVL.

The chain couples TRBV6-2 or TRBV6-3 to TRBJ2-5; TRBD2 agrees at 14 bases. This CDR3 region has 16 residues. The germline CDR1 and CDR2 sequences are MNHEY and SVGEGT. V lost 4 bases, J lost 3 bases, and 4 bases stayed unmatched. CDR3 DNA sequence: TGTGCCAGCAGTTCCGGGACTAGCGGGGGAAAAGAGACCCAGTACTTC. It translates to CASSSGTSGGKETQYF.

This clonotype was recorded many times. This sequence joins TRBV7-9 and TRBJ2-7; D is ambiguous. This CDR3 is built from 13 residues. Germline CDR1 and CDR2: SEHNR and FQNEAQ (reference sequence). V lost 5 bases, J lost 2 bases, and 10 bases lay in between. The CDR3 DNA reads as TGTGCCAGCAGCCCCTCACTTCCCTACGAGCAGTACTTC. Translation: CASSPSLPYEQYF.